The T cell receptor beta chain described here comes from a study of blood T cells in healthy people across ages. General observations from the study: It was not possible, with unsorted PBMCs, to conclusively compare naive and antigen-experienced cells.

A second PCR, run for roughly 6 to 11 cycles, used a sample-barcoded 5' primer plus a J-beta primer mix. TCRdb reprocessed the 5' RACE reads with MiXCR, giving one entry per CDR3 protein. The table lists 750,000 to 950,000 distinct CDR3 sequences, roughly 28% of them singletons. CDR1 SGHTA and CDR2 FQGNSA come from the germline V gene. The CDR3 length is 13 residues. The V end lost 4 bases, the J end lost 5 bases, and 11 bases lay between the germline ends. The table lists this clonotype with a few counts. Its antigen remains unidentified. The same sample was also studied in work on T cells of mothers and their children. This second report adds: Per mother, over 9 million TCR beta CDR3 reads were obtained; per child, approximately 3.2 million. It was found that thymic selection shapes TCR recombination output similarly in related and unrelated pairs.

The sample consisted of blood. The chain couples TRBV7-2 to TRBJ1-1, with D possibly being TRBD1 (5 bases). The origin of this receptor is a woman aged 40 to 50 in good health. The CDR3 region is CASSSFQGTEAFF. In DNA form, the CDR3 reads TGTGCCAGCAGCTCGTTCCAGGGTACTGAAGCTTTCTTT.